This passage covers 3 T cell receptor beta chains from one sample sequenced in a study of cytomegalovirus exposure and HLA in healthy donors. The PCR had 60 Vbeta and 13 Jbeta primers. Profiling relied on immunoSEQ multiplex PCR, and the TCRdb table lists in-frame clones only, not all of them. The sample has approximately 140,000 clones; about 70% are singletons. Sequenced input: PBMCs. The receptor source for this set is a man aged 18 to 30 in good health and CMV-seronegative.

This clone came up once. The J gene is TRBJ2-7, the V gene TRBV6-1; 7 nucleotides match TRBD1. Trimming at V came to 3 bases and at J to 0 bases, leaving 8 bases not matched to a gene. The CDR3 is 16 amino acids. Germline V gene sequence: CDR1 MNHNS, CDR2 SASEGT. The CDR3 bases are TGTGCCAGCAGTGATCCGGGACAGCTGTACTCCTACGAGCAGTACTTC. This gives the protein CASSDPGQLYSYEQYF.

The chain has TRBV11-2 and TRBJ1-2; D unresolved. CDR3 length: 15 residues. CDR1 and CDR2 (germline): SGHAT, FQNNGV. The V gene lost 0 bases and the J gene lost 6 bases, with 14 bases spanning the gap. The CDR3 nucleotides read TGTGCCAGCAGCTTAGAAATAAAAGCGTCGCATGGCTACACCTTC. Translating gives CASSLEIKASHGYTF.

This rearrangement joins TRBV30 to TRBJ1-1, with 9 nucleotides matching TRBD1. The trim removed 2 bases at V and 5 bases at J, leaving 6 bases unmatched. The CDR3 extends over 14 amino acids. The germline gives CDR1 GTSNPN, CDR2 SVGIG (reference sequence). The CDR3 loop reads CAWSITGGWTEAFF. CDR3 in DNA: TGTGCCTGGAGTATAACAGGGGGCTGGACTGAAGCTTTCTTT. Based on the CDR3 plus reference TRBV30 and TRBJ1-1, the full variable domain is SQTIHQWPATLVQPVGSPLSLECTVEGTSNPNLYWYRQAAGRGLQLLFYSVGIGQISSEVPQNLSASRPQDRQFILSSKKLLLSDSGFYLCAWSITGGWTEAFFGQGTRLTVV.